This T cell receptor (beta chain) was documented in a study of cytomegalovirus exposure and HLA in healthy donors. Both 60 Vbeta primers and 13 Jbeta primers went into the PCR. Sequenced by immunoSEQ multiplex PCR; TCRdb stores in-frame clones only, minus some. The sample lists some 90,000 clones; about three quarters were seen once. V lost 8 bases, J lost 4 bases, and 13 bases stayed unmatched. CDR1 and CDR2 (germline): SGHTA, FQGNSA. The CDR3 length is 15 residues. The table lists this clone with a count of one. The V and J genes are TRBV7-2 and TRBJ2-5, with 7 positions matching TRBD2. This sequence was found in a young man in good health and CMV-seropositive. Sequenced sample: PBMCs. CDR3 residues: CASGKDSGVTETQYF. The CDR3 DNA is TGTGCCAGCGGGAAAGACAGCGGGGTTACAGAGACCCAGTACTTC.